Included here is one T cell receptor beta chain sequence, with context. Multiplex touch-down PCR amplified TRB using TRB-A and TRB-B pools in one tube. TCRdb derives one entry per CDR3 protein from the multiplex PCR reads, leaving out DNA. The sample table sets out around 5,000 distinct CDR3 sequences. This sample was included in a study of T cell clusters in autoimmune cytopenias. The CDR3 length is 16 residues. Looked up from germline, CDR1 is SGHRS and CDR2 is YFSETQ. Each sample's input was 250 ng genomic DNA, about 38,000 genome equivalents. The data were also submitted as part of a second study, on T cell repertoires in aging, cancer and after chemotherapy. That publication notes: Pre- and post-chemotherapy samples were paired from chronic lymphocytic leukemia patients treated with fludarabine- or bendamustine-based regimens.

J is TRBJ2-2 and V is TRBV5-1; TCRdb names TRBD2, which stays unverified in the absence of DNA. The TCR originated in a human donor with chronic lymphocytic leukemia. The donor label of this sample is uncertain. Sample: peripheral blood. The CDR3 loop is CASSSFGTTGTGELFF. Using reference TRBV5-1 and TRBJ2-2 for the parts outside the CDR3, the full variable domain is KAGVTQTPRYLIKTRGQQVTLSCSPISGHRSVSWYQQTPGQGLQFLFEYFSETQRNKGNFPGRFSGRQFSNSRSEMNVSTLELGDSALYLCASSSFGTTGTGELFFGEGSRLTVL.